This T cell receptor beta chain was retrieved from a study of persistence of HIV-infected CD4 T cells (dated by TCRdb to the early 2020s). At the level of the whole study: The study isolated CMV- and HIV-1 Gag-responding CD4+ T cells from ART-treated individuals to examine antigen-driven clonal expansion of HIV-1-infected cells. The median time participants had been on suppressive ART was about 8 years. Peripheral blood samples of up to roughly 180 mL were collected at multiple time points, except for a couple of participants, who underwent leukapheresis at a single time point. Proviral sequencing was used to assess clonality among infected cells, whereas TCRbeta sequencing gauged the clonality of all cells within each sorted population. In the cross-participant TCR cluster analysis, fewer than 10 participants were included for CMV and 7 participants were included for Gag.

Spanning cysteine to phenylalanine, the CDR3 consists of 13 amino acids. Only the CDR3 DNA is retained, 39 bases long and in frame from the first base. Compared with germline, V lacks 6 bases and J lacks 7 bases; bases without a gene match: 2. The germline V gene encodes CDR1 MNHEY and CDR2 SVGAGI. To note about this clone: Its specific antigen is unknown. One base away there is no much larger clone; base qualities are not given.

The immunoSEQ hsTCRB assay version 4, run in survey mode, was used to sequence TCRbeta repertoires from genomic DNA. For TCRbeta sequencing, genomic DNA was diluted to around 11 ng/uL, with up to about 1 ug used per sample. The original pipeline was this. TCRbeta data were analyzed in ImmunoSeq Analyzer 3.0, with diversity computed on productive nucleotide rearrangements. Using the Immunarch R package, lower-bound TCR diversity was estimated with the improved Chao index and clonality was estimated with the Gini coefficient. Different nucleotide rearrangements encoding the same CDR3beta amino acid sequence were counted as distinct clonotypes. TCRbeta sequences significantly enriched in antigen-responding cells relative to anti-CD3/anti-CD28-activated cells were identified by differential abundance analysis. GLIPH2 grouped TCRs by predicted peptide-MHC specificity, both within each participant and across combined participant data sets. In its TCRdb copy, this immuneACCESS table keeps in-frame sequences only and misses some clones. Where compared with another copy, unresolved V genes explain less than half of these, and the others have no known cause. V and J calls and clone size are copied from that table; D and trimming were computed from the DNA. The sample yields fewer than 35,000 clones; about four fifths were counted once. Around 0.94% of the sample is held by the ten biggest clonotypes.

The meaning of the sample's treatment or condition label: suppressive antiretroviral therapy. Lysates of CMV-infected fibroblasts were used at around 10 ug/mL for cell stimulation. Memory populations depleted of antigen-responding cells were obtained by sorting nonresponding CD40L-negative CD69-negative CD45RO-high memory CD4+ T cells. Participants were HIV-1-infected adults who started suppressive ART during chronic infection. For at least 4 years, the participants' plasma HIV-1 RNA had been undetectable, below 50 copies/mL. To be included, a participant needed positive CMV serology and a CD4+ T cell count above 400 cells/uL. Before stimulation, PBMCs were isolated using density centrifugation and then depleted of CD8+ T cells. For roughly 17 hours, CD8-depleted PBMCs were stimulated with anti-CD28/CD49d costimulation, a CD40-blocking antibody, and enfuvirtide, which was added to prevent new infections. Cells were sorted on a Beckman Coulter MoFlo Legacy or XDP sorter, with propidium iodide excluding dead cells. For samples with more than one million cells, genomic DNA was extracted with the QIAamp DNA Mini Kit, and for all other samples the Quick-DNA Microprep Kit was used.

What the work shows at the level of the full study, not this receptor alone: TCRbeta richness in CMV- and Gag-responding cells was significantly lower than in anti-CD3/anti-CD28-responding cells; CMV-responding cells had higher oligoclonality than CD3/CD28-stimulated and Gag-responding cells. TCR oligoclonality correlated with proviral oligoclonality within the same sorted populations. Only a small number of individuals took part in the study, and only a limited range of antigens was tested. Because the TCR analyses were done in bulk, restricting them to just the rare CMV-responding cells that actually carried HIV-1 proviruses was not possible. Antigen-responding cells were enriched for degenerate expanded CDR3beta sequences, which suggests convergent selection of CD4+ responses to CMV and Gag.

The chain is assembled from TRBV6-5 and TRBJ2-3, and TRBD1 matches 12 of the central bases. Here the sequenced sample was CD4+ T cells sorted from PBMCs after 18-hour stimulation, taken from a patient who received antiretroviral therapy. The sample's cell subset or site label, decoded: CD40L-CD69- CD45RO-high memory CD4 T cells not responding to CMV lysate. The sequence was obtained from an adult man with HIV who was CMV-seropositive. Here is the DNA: TGTGCCAGCAGCGGGACAGGGGGCTATACGCAGTATTTT. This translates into CASSGTGGYTQYF.